The 18 T cell receptor beta chains listed next were all sequenced from one sample in a study of T cells in Graves' hyperthyroidism and ophthalmopathy. Authors of the study amplified TCR beta CDR3 regions from RNA transcripts. In the first-round RT-PCR of the TCR CDR3, the HTBI primer set was used. TCRdb re-analysed the multiplex PCR reads in MiXCR, keeping a single row per CDR3 protein. This sample carries roughly 500,000 distinct CDR3 sequences, roughly 46% of them seen once, and the ten largest clones take around 20%. The sample comprised peripheral blood or thyroid tissue (not recorded which). Receptors were obtained from an adult woman with Graves' disease, either hyperthyroidism or ophthalmopathy (not recorded which).

This clonotype has just a few counts. The chain carries TRBV15 and TRBJ1-6; D gene ambiguous. The germline V gene encodes CDR1 LNHNV and CDR2 YYDKDF (reference sequence). With 0 bases removed from V and 6 bases from J, the gap between germline ends came to 6 bases. This CDR3 contains 14 residues. CDR3 nucleotides: TGTGCCACCAGCAGAGACAGGTTTAATTCACCCCTCCACTTT. Amino acid sequence: CATSRDRFNSPLHF.

This clonotype has ten or more counts. A junction end diverges from the germline sequence, so it may reflect a read error. The chain carries TRBV7-7 and TRBJ2-5; 7 nucleotides match TRBD1. Germline CDR1 reads SSHAT; CDR2 reads FNYEAQ (reference sequence). This CDR3 comprises 13 residues. CDR3 in amino acids: CASSWDRQETQYF. In DNA, the CDR3 is TGTGCTAGCAGCTGGGACAGACAAGAGACCCAGTACTTC. The complete variable domain, with remaining parts taken from reference TRBV7-7 and TRBJ2-5, reads GAGVSQSPRYKVTKRGQDVTLRCDPISSHATLYWYQQALGQGPEFLTYFNYEAQPDKSGLPSDRFSAERPEGSISTLTIQRTEQRDSAMYRCASSWDRQETQYFGPGTRLLVL.

J is TRBJ2-2 and V is TRBV2, with D perhaps being TRBD1 or TRBD2 (6 bases each). Germline-derived CDR1 and CDR2 are SNHLY and FYNNEI. V lost 3 bases and J lost 6, with 14 bases in between. The CDR3 has 15 amino acids. CDR3 sequence (DNA): TGTGCCAGCAGTGACGGCAGGGGAGGCCCCGGGGAGCTGTTTTTT. It yields the protein CASSDGRGGPGELFF.

This clonotype was counted a single time. The CDR3 DNA reads as TGTGCCAGCAGCTGGGGGACCTACGAAGAGACCCAGTACTTC. Its translation: CASSWGTYEETQYF. The chain is built from TRBV7-9 and TRBJ2-5, with D perhaps TRBD1 or TRBD2 (5 bases each). The germline V and J ends were trimmed by 4 bases and 3 bases, with 12 bases remaining between them. Germline assignment: CDR1 SEHNR and CDR2 FQNEAQ (reference sequence). This CDR3 is 14 amino acids long.

V gene TRBV20-1 combines with J gene TRBJ2-2; D perhaps matches TRBD2 (5 bases). The V gene lost 0 bases and the J gene lost 3 bases, with 11 bases spanning the gap. The CDR3 is made up of 15 amino acids. In germline, CDR1 is DFQATT, CDR2 SNEGSKA (reference sequence). CDR3: CSARDDYGYTGELFF. DNA of the CDR3: TGCAGTGCTAGAGATGACTATGGCTACACCGGGGAGCTGTTTTTT.

The V and J genes are TRBV24-1 and TRBJ2-2; weak D call: TRBD1 (5 bases). Trimming took 4 bases from V and 0 from J, leaving 11 bases between them. The CDR3 contains 16 residues. Germline V gives CDR1 KGHDR, CDR2 SFDVKD. CDR3 in amino acids: CATSEYRSANTGELFF. CDR3 coding DNA: TGTGCCACCAGTGAATACAGGTCGGCGAACACCGGGGAGCTGTTTTTT.

CDR3 loop: CASSLGRVIGTVNTEAFF. CDR3 DNA sequence: TGTGCCAGCAGCTTAGGAAGGGTAATCGGAACAGTGAACACTGAAGCTTTCTTT. This chain uses TRBV11-2 with TRBJ1-1; D is unresolved. Germline-derived CDR1 and CDR2 are SGHAT and FQNNGV. The CDR3 sequence is 18 residues long. Trimming shortened V by 1 base and J by 0 bases, and 18 bases separated the two germline ends.

This clonotype was counted at least ten times. At one boundary the junction diverges from the germline segment, which might be a read error. The chain carries TRBV10-3 and TRBJ2-7; 8 positions match TRBD1. This CDR3 has 13 residues. Germline V gene sequence: CDR1 ENHRY, CDR2 SYGVKD. The CDR3 protein is CAIREGQAYEQYF. The DNA of the CDR3 is TGTGCCATCCGTGAGGGACAGGCCTACGAGCAGTACTTC.

The J gene is TRBJ1-1, the V gene TRBV15; D not certain. CDR3 size: 14 residues. With 0 bases removed from V and 0 bases from J, the gap between germline ends came to 5 bases. Germline V gives CDR1 LNHNV, CDR2 YYDKDF (reference sequence). The CDR3 here is CATSRELVNTEAFF. In DNA form, the CDR3 reads TGTGCCACCAGCAGAGAGCTCGTGAACACTGAAGCTTTCTTT.

In its sample, this clonotype was seen many times. The CDR3 DNA reads as TGCGCCAGCAGCTTGGCCGGCAGTATGGAGACCCAGTACTTC. Residues: CASSLAGSMETQYF. The V and J genes are TRBV5-1 and TRBJ2-5; no definite D call. The V gene's germline CDR1 is SGHRS and CDR2 YFSETQ. The CDR3 length is 14 residues. Between the trimmed V and J ends, which lost 0 bases and 5 bases, there was a span of 11 bases.

The chain carries TRBV10-3 and TRBJ1-1; D is ambiguous. V was clipped by 10 bases and J by 0 bases, with 12 bases between them. This CDR3 contains 13 residues. The germline V gene has CDR1 ENHRY and CDR2 SYGVKD. The CDR3 DNA follows: TGTGCCACCTCGCGGACCTTGAACACTGAAGCTTTCTTT. This gives the protein CATSRTLNTEAFF.

The chain recombines TRBV24-1 with TRBJ2-5, with D unclear. This CDR3 region has 12 residues. The V gene lost 0 bases and the J gene lost 5 bases, with 3 bases spanning the gap. Germline CDR1 is KGHDR and CDR2 is SFDVKD. CDR3 sequence: CATSDLAETQYF. Here the CDR3 DNA reads TGTGCCACCAGTGATTTGGCGGAGACCCAGTACTTC.

In this sample, this clonotype turned up many times. The V gene is TRBV15, the J gene TRBJ1-1, with TRBD1 identical over 7 bases. The CDR3 runs to 16 residues. Germline-derived CDR1 and CDR2 are LNHNV and YYDKDF (reference sequence). Losses at the gene ends were 3 bases for V and 0 bases for J; bases not matched to a gene: 7. CDR3 coding DNA: TGTGCCACCAGCAGCTCCTTAGGGACAGTGAACACTGAAGCTTTCTTT. Translation gives CATSSSLGTVNTEAFF.

This chain links TRBV6-5 with TRBJ1-5; D perhaps matches TRBD1 (5 bases). CDR3 length: 17 amino acids. Deletions cut 5 bases from V and 3 bases from J, with 20 bases between. CDR1 is MNHEY, CDR2 SVGAGI, per germline. DNA of the CDR3: TGTGCCAGCAGTGACGACAGTTGGGAATTTAACAATCAGCCCCAGCATTTT. Residues: CASSDDSWEFNNQPQHF.

The CDR3 region is CASSLYGMMETQYF. DNA for the CDR3: TGTGCCAGCAGTCTCTACGGGATGATGGAGACCCAGTACTTC. V is TRBV6-1 and J is TRBJ2-5, with D perhaps matching TRBD2 (5 bases). V was trimmed by 5 bases and J by 5 bases, leaving 15 bases between them. The CDR3 totals 14 residues. CDR1 MNHNS and CDR2 SASEGT come from the germline V gene.

For this clonotype: Lacking the conserved final phenylalanine or tryptophan, this CDR3 likely reflects a read error. This chain joins TRBV28 and TRBJ1-4; D is undetermined. Looked up from germline, CDR1 is MDHEN and CDR2 is SYDVKM. This CDR3 is 15 amino acids long. V gave up 6 bases and J gave up 1 base, with 12 bases separating them. The CDR3 DNA reads TGTGCCAGCAGCGTCCGGGAGGAAACTAATGAAAAACTGTTTCTT. Translating it yields CASSVREETNEKLFL.

This clonotype has only one observation. Written as DNA, the CDR3 is TGCAGCGTTGAAGGGTACTGGGCTGAAGGGGAGCTGTTTTTT. Translating it yields CSVEGYWAEGELFF. The V gene is TRBV29-1, the J gene TRBJ2-2; D gene ambiguous. This CDR3 spans 14 amino acids. V was shortened by 1 base and J by 8 bases, with 14 bases between the two germline ends. Germline CDR1 reads SQVTM; CDR2 reads ANQGSEA.

This clonotype was observed at least ten times. The V call is TRBV5-1, the J call TRBJ1-1; 8 bases agree with TRBD1. The CDR3 length is 15 residues. The trim removed 3 bases at V and 2 bases at J, leaving 6 bases unmatched. Per the germline V gene, CDR1 is SGHRS and CDR2 is YFSETQ. The CDR3, as DNA: TGCGCCAGCAGCTCCACGACAGGGGCAAACACTGAAGCTTTCTTT. Encoded protein: CASSSTTGANTEAFF.